This T cell receptor beta chain was sequenced for a study of blood T cell repertoires in COVID-19. Background on the study: Acute and convalescent COVID-19 samples came from the United States, Italy and Spain. PBMCs, B-cell-depleted T cells, or T cells provided the cDNA or gDNA that made up the material.

CDR1 SGDLS and CDR2 YYNGEE come from the germline V gene. V shed 3 bases and J 8 bases; nucleotides not matched to a gene: 1. The CDR3 totals 11 residues. In the study's own analysis: Estimation of nucleated cell counts was performed using reference gene primer amplification. Repertoires were generated with immunoSEQ multiplex PCR, while TCRdb's copy carries only in-frame clones and drops some. The D gene and trimming were derived from the DNA, and the V and J assignments and clone size from that table. The repertoire holds approximately 470,000 clones, with approximately 85% as singletons. This clone was counted only a few times.

The sequenced material came from peripheral blood. The chain joins TRBV9 to TRBJ1-2; 7 bases are shared with TRBD1. The TCR sequence derives from a human donor in a cohort sampled during active COVID-19. CDR3 DNA sequence: TGTGCCAGCAGCGGACAGGGAGGCTACACCTTC. Translating it yields CASSGQGGYTF. Drawing the rest from reference TRBV9 and TRBJ1-2, the complete variable domain is DSGVTQTPKHLITATGQRVTLRCSPRSGDLSVYWYQQSLDQGLQFLIQYYNGEERAKGNILERFSAQQFPDLHSELNLSSLELGDSALYFCASSGQGGYTFGSGTRLTVV.